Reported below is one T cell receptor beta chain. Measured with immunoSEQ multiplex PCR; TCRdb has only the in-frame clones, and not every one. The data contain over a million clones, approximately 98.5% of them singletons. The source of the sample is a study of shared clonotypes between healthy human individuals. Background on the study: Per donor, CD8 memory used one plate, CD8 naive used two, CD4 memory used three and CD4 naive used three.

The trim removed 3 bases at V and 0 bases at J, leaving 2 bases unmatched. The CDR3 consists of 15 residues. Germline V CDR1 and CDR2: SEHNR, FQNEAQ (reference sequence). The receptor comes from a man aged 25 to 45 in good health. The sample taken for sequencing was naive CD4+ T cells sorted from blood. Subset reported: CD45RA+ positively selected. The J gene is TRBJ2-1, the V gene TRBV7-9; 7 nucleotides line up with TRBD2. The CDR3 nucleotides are TGTGCCAGCAGCTTCGGCGGGAGCTCCTACAATGAGCAGTTCTTC. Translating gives CASSFGGSSYNEQFF.